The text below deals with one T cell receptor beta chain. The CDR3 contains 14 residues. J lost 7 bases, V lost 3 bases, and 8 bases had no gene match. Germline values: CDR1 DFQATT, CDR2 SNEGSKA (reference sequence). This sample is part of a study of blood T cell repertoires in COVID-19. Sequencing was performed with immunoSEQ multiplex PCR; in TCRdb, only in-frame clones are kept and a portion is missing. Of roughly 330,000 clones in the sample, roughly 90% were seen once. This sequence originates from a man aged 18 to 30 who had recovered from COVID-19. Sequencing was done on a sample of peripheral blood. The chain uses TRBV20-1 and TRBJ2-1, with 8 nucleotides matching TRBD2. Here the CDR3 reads CSASPRAGGNEQFF. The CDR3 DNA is TGCAGTGCTAGTCCTCGGGCGGGAGGAAATGAGCAGTTCTTC.